Below, one T cell receptor beta chain is given with its context. Its antigen remains unknown. The data were obtained in a study of cytomegalovirus exposure and HLA in healthy donors. In the study overall: An early release of data contained 80 million to 85 million unique TCRs, which came from HLA-typed donors. Study findings and constraints: A later analysis reported that several of the most significant clusters appeared to be linked to common viral pathogens, among them Epstein-Barr virus.

Trimming took off 1 base at V and 10 bases at J, with 19 bases between the two ends. The germline V gene encodes CDR1 SQVTM and CDR2 ANQGSEA. This CDR3 comprises 14 residues. PCR employed 60 Vbeta and 13 Jbeta primers. Sequenced by immunoSEQ multiplex PCR; TCRdb stores in-frame clones only, minus some. The sample lists about 120,000 clones, over 70% occurring once. The chain links TRBV29-1 to TRBJ1-1; a weak D match, TRBD1 (5 bases). Sequenced sample: PBMCs. The sequence derives from a woman aged 18-29 years in good health and CMV-seronegative. Here the CDR3 reads CSVEGRQGILAAFF. CDR3 in DNA: TGCAGCGTTGAAGGTAGGCAGGGAATCTTGGCAGCTTTCTTT.